This T cell receptor (beta chain) was sequenced for a study of cytomegalovirus exposure and HLA in healthy donors. Researchers ran the PCR with 60 Vbeta and 13 Jbeta primers. The data were produced by immunoSEQ multiplex PCR, yet TCRdb's version contains in-frame clones alone and is incomplete. Among about 130,000 clones listed, 65% to 80% were seen once. The CDR3 totals 13 residues. Trimming shortened V by 8 bases and J by 3 bases, and 13 bases separated the two germline ends. Germline loops: CDR1 SEHNR, CDR2 FQNEAQ (reference sequence). The TCR was taken from a woman aged 35 to 49 in good health and CMV-seronegative. The rearrangement joins TRBV7-9 to TRBJ1-1; D is possibly TRBD1 (6 bases). Sequencing was performed on PBMCs. The CDR3 DNA sequence: TGTGCCAGCCTAGGGACATGGGACACTGAAGCTTTCTTT. It codes for CASLGTWDTEAFF.